The present T cell receptor beta chain was sequenced within a study of T cell changes during pregnancy in multiple sclerosis. Sequencing used immunoSEQ multiplex PCR; TCRdb keeps in-frame clones, though not all of them. Of 65,000 to 85,000 clones in the sample, 80% to 95% were seen once. This CDR3 is built from 14 residues. Per germline, CDR1 MNHEY and CDR2 SMNVEV (reference sequence). V shed 5 bases and J shed 1 base, with 11 bases lying between them. This sequence was found in a female donor with multiple sclerosis, enrolled in a pregnancy study. The chain links TRBV27 to TRBJ1-2; possible D gene TRBD1, 6 bases. The sequenced sample was CD4+ T cells from peripheral blood mononuclear cells, obtained after pregnancy. This CDR3 reads CASSRAGDNYGYTF. The DNA for the CDR3 is TGTGCCAGCAGTAGGGCAGGGGATAACTATGGCTACACCTTC.